This TCR beta chain was identified in a study of tumour-infiltrating T cells in Burkitt lymphoma. Study at large: Productive clonality predicted overall and progression-free survival.

Assay: immunoSEQ multiplex PCR; the TCRdb copy retains only in-frame clones and omits some. The sample has around 13,000 clones, approximately 85% seen once. V was pared by 1 base and J by 1 base, with 11 bases between. The CDR3 has 15 residues. The germline V gene encodes CDR1 SGHVS and CDR2 FQNEAQ. The sequence came from a human donor with diffuse large B-cell lymphoma. This rearrangement joins TRBV7-8 to TRBJ2-7, with D possibly being TRBD2 (6 bases). The material sequenced was tumor tissue. The CDR3 DNA follows: TGTGCCAGCAGCTTAGGGGAGGCAGGGTCCTACGAGCAGTACTTC. Its protein is CASSLGEAGSYEQYF.